Shown below are 12 T cell receptor beta chains from a single sample sequenced in a study of regulatory T cells in long-lasting Graves disease. Regarding time point: newly diagnosed GD, antithyroid drugs for less than 3 months. Researchers made the TCR library from RNA that was extracted from PBMCs. Both iRepertoire HTBI primers and Arm-PCR of CDR3 regions were used to build the TCR beta libraries. TCRdb reprocessed the multiplex PCR reads with MiXCR, giving one entry per CDR3 protein. The table includes roughly 510,000 distinct CDR3 sequences, approximately 16% detected once. This same sample was also part of a study on T cells in Graves' hyperthyroidism and ophthalmopathy.

The sample here was peripheral blood mononuclear cells (PBMCs), taken at new diagnosis, from a patient treated with antithyroid drugs. These receptors originate from a man aged 18-30 years with Graves disease.

At least ten counts were recorded for this clonotype. The chain is built from TRBV7-9 and TRBJ1-1; D not resolved. Trimming cost V 2 bases and J 3 bases, with 7 bases left between them. This CDR3 contains 13 residues. Germline CDR1 is SEHNR and CDR2 is FQNEAQ (reference sequence). CDR3 nucleotide sequence: TGTGCCAGCAGCTTACTGTCGGACACTGAAGCTTTCTTT. It yields the protein CASSLLSDTEAFF. Looking up the rest from reference TRBV7-9 and TRBJ1-1 gives the full variable domain: DTGVSQNPRHKITKRGQNVTFRCDPISEHNRLYWYRQTLGQGPEFLTYFQNEAQLEKSRLLSDRFSAERPKGSFSTLEIQRTEQGDSAMYLCASSLLSDTEAFFGQGTRLTVV.

The table lists this clonotype with a few counts. This chain links TRBV6-2 or TRBV6-3 with TRBJ1-2; unclear D gene. V was trimmed by 5 bases and J by 4 bases, leaving 14 bases between them. This CDR3 is 14 amino acids long. Germline CDR1 MNHEY, CDR2 SVGEGT. This CDR3 is CASSEANIAYGYTF. CDR3 bases: TGTGCCAGCAGTGAAGCAAACATCGCCTATGGCTACACCTTC.

The sample holds many counts of this clonotype. The CDR3 nucleotides are TGTGCCAGCAGTGGAGGGCCGTCTGGGGAGCAGTACTTC. It is translated as CASSGGPSGEQYF. This rearrangement joins TRBV2 to TRBJ2-7, with D perhaps matching TRBD2 (5 bases). Trimming stripped 4 bases from V and 7 bases from J, with 14 bases between. Germline CDR1 reads SNHLY; CDR2 reads FYNNEI. The CDR3 totals 13 residues.

This clonotype was observed a few times. This chain joins TRBV5-8 and TRBJ2-7, with D unresolved. CDR3 length: 14 residues. Trimming removed 1 base from V and 2 bases from J, with 10 bases in between. Per the germline V gene, CDR1 is SGHTS and CDR2 is YDEGEE. DNA for the CDR3: TGTGCCAGCAGCTTGTGGGAACGCCCCTACGAGCAGTACTTC. It specifies CASSLWERPYEQYF.

CDR3 residues: CAGRDTDTQYF. The CDR3 DNA follows: TGTGCCGGGCGGGACACAGATACGCAGTATTTT. The V gene is TRBV30, the J gene TRBJ2-3; TRBD2 might be the D (6 bases). Germline V CDR1 and CDR2: GTSNPN, SVGIG (reference sequence). V was cut by 8 bases and J by 2 bases, with 8 bases left in between. The CDR3 is 11 amino acids. Supplemented by reference TRBV30 and TRBJ2-3, the full variable domain reads SQTIHQWPATLVQPVGSPLSLECTVEGTSNPNLYWYRQAAGRGLQLLFYSVGIGQISSEVPQNLSASRPQDRQFILSSKKLLLSDSGFYLCAGRDTDTQYFGPGTRLTVL.

This clonotype appeared many times. The chain couples TRBV24-1 to TRBJ2-1, with a possible D match to TRBD2 (6 bases). The CDR3 length is 18 residues. The germline V gene has CDR1 KGHDR and CDR2 SFDVKD. Between the trimmed V and J ends, which lost 8 bases and 4 bases, there was a span of 26 bases. The CDR3 region is CATTPGPVVASVYNEQFF. The CDR3 DNA reads as TGTGCCACCACTCCGGGGCCCGTCGTGGCTAGCGTGTACAATGAGCAGTTCTTC.

At least ten counts were recorded for this clonotype. The J gene is TRBJ1-5, the V gene TRBV2; D remains ambiguous. Trimming took off 3 bases at V and 4 bases at J, with 7 bases between the two ends. This CDR3 region has 13 residues. From germline, CDR1 is SNHLY and CDR2 FYNNEI. CDR3 loop: CASSDQRNQPQHF. The CDR3, as DNA: TGTGCCAGCAGTGATCAGCGGAATCAGCCCCAGCATTTT.

This clonotype has a count of ten or more. This chain uses TRBV7-9 with TRBJ2-1, with 13 bases fitting TRBD2. The CDR3 is 16 residues long. Germline lookup yields CDR1 SEHNR and CDR2 FQNEAQ (reference sequence). The V gene end was trimmed by 5 bases and the J gene end by 4 bases; junction bases not matched to a gene: 5. DNA for the CDR3: TGTGCCAGCAGCGTTCCGGGACTAGCGGGGTACAATGAGCAGTTCTTC. This gives the protein CASSVPGLAGYNEQFF. The full variable domain, completed using reference TRBV7-9 and TRBJ2-1, is DTGVSQNPRHKITKRGQNVTFRCDPISEHNRLYWYRQTLGQGPEFLTYFQNEAQLEKSRLLSDRFSAERPKGSFSTLEIQRTEQGDSAMYLCASSVPGLAGYNEQFFGPGTRLTVL.

This clonotype was observed a handful of times. The V and J genes are TRBV5-1 and TRBJ2-2, with D possibly being TRBD1 (6 bases). Germline CDR1 SGHRS, CDR2 YFSETQ. The germline V and J ends were trimmed by 5 bases and 0 bases, with 14 bases remaining between them. The CDR3 spans 16 residues. For the CDR3, the DNA is TGCGCCAGCAGGCTCACAGGGAAACCGAACACCGGGGAGCTGTTTTTT. It is translated as CASRLTGKPNTGELFF.

This chain links TRBV30 with TRBJ2-7, with 11 bases aligning to TRBD2. CDR1 and CDR2 (germline): GTSNPN, SVGIG (reference sequence). J was trimmed by 2 bases and V by 2 bases; bases with no gene match: 5. The CDR3 loop spans 15 amino acids. DNA of the CDR3: TGTGCCTGGAGTTCGGGACTAGCGGCCACCTACGAGCAGTACTTC. Its translation is CAWSSGLAATYEQYF.

This rearrangement joins TRBV4-1 to TRBJ1-2; D perhaps matches TRBD1 (5 bases). V was clipped by 3 bases and J by 2 bases, with 7 bases between them. The V gene's germline CDR1 is MGHRA and CDR2 YSYEKL. The CDR3 consists of 13 residues. CDR3 bases: TGCGCCAGCAGCCATGACAGAAACTATGGCTACACCTTC. Its translation: CASSHDRNYGYTF.

This clonotype showed up many times. V and J are TRBV18 and TRBJ2-3; D gene unclear. The CDR3 totals 12 residues. Germline CDR1 and CDR2: KGHSH and LQKENI. Trimming pared 3 bases from V and 5 bases from J, leaving 6 bases between. The CDR3 DNA is TGTGCCAGCTCACCCCGATTAGATACGCAGTATTTT. Its protein is CASSPRLDTQYF.